These 15 T cell receptor beta chains came from one sample sequenced in a study of T cell changes during pregnancy in multiple sclerosis. The method was immunoSEQ multiplex PCR; TCRdb's version includes in-frame clones alone and lacks a portion of them. The table lists roughly 48,000 clones, 80% to 95% of them singletons. Source: CD4+ T cells from peripheral blood mononuclear cells, taken in the second trimester of pregnancy. The receptors come from a female donor in good health, enrolled as a control in a pregnancy study.

V and J are TRBV7-6 and TRBJ1-5; the D is unclear. V dropped 1 base and J dropped 9 bases, with 10 bases sitting between them. This CDR3 contains 13 residues. CDR1 and CDR2 (germline): SGHVS, FNYEAQ. The CDR3 DNA sequence: TGTGCCAGCAGCTTAGGAGGCAGTCGGCCCCAGCATTTT. Its translation: CASSLGGSRPQHF.

This sequence joins TRBV10-3 and TRBJ1-2, with TRBD1 matching 7 bases. CDR1 and CDR2 from the germline V gene are ENHRY and SYGVKD. The CDR3 totals 13 residues. V trimming: 2 bases; J trimming: 3 bases; junction bases outside the gene matches: 0. The chain's CDR3 is CAISEGTDYGYTF. The CDR3 nucleotides are TGTGCCATCAGTGAGGGGACAGACTATGGCTACACCTTC.

The chain links TRBV5-1 to TRBJ2-3, with TRBD2 identical over 9 bases. This CDR3 spans 18 amino acids. CDR1 SGHRS and CDR2 YFSETQ come from the germline V gene. V trimming: 2 bases; J trimming: 0 bases; junction bases outside the gene matches: 10. This CDR3 reads CASSFLAGQYISTDTQYF. The CDR3 DNA is TGCGCCAGCAGCTTCCTAGCGGGGCAGTACATAAGCACAGATACGCAGTATTTT.

The chain carries TRBV12-2 and TRBJ2-1; TRBD2, the table's D call, was not compared with the DNA. TRBV12-2 is tagged as a pseudogene. The CDR3 is 16 amino acids. The CDR3 coding sequence is TGTGCAAGTCGCTTAGTCGGGCCTAGCGGGAGTGCTGAGCAGTTCTTC. Residues: CASRLVGPSGSAEQFF.

The chain combines TRBV9 with TRBJ1-2, with 7 bases lining up with TRBD1. V was pared by 4 bases and J by 8 bases, with 20 bases of the junction left unmatched. Germline CDR1 reads SGDLS; CDR2 reads YYNGEE. There are 17 residues in the CDR3. The CDR3 DNA reads TGTGCCAGCAGCCCTGGGTTTTTGCCGGGACAGCCTATAGGCTACACCTTC. This gives the protein CASSPGFLPGQPIGYTF.

CDR3 residues: CASRAGSSNEKLFF. The DNA of the CDR3 is TGTGCCAGCAGGGCCGGGTCGTCGAATGAAAAACTGTTTTTT. V gene TRBV2 combines with J gene TRBJ1-4; D is uncertain. This CDR3 has 14 residues. Germline CDR1 SNHLY, CDR2 FYNNEI. V lost 6 bases and J lost 5, with 13 bases in between.

The rearrangement uses TRBV9 and TRBJ1-2, with D hard to call. V was trimmed by 4 bases and J by 8 bases, leaving 12 bases between them. The CDR3 has 12 residues. Germline CDR1 and CDR2: SGDLS and YYNGEE. CDR3 sequence reads: CASSSEVNGYTF. CDR3 sequence (DNA): TGTGCCAGCAGCTCCGAGGTCAACGGCTACACCTTC.

The chain joins TRBV7-8 to TRBJ2-4; 10 bases are shared with TRBD1. This CDR3 region has 15 residues. CDR1 and CDR2 from the germline V gene are SGHVS and FQNEAQ. After removal of 5 bases from V and 7 bases from J, the junction contained 8 bases not matched to a gene. This CDR3 is CASSPGTGARNIQYF. In DNA form, the CDR3 reads TGTGCCAGCAGCCCCGGGACAGGGGCACGGAACATTCAGTACTTC.

The V and J genes are TRBV7-9 and TRBJ2-7; D gene uncertain. CDR3 length: 13 amino acids. Germline CDR1 reads SEHNR; CDR2 reads FQNEAQ (reference sequence). Trimming cost V 6 bases and J 5 bases, with 14 bases left between them. Here the CDR3 reads CASSPKVSDEQYF. In DNA, the CDR3 is TGTGCCAGCAGTCCTAAAGTGAGCGACGAGCAGTACTTC.

The V gene is TRBV19, the J gene TRBJ1-1, with D tentatively TRBD1 (5 bases). Germline assignment: CDR1 LNHDA and CDR2 SQIVND (reference sequence). This CDR3 is built from 14 residues. V shed 7 bases and J shed 2 bases, with 14 bases lying between them. The CDR3 nucleotides read TGTGCCAGTACTGAATTGGGGCTTAACACTGAAGCTTTCTTT. Translating it yields CASTELGLNTEAFF.

V usage is TRBV5-1 and J usage is TRBJ1-2, with D possibly TRBD1 on 6 matching bases. V lost 1 base, J lost 8 bases, and 15 bases lay in between. The CDR3 is made up of 14 amino acids. Germline V CDR1 and CDR2: SGHRS, YFSETQ. In DNA, the CDR3 is TGCGCCAGCAGCTTGACTCGTTCAGGGGACGGCTACACCTTC. Amino acid sequence: CASSLTRSGDGYTF.

The V and J genes are TRBV28 and TRBJ1-2; D possibly corresponds to TRBD1 (5 bases). Trimming took 3 bases from V and 4 from J, leaving 12 bases between them. The CDR3 sequence is 14 residues long. CDR1 MDHEN and CDR2 SYDVKM come from the germline V gene. CDR3 DNA: TGTGCCAGCAGTTTCCCCATAGGGGTCTATGGCTACACCTTC. It is translated as CASSFPIGVYGYTF.

This clone showed up just a few times. The CDR3 nucleotides are TGTGCCAGCCGTGAGCGGTACAATGAGCAGTTCTTC. Translating it yields CASRERYNEQFF. V gene TRBV6-5 combines with J gene TRBJ2-1; D perhaps matches TRBD2 (5 bases). CDR3 length equals 12 residues. V was clipped by 8 bases and J by 4 bases, with 9 bases between them. Looked up from germline, CDR1 is MNHEY and CDR2 is SVGAGI.

The rearrangement links TRBV10-1 to TRBJ2-2; D is possibly TRBD1 (5 bases). With 10 bases removed from V and 2 bases from J, the gap between germline ends came to 11 bases. This CDR3 has 13 residues. Germline-derived CDR1 and CDR2 are WNHNN and SYGVQD (reference sequence). CDR3 coding DNA: TGCGCCACCCTCGACAGAAACACCGGGGAGCTGTTTTTT. Amino acids: CATLDRNTGELFF.

The V call is TRBV5-1, the J call TRBJ2-2, with 8 nucleotides matching TRBD2. The germline gives CDR1 SGHRS, CDR2 YFSETQ. V shed 4 bases and J 7 bases; nucleotides not matched to a gene: 18. The CDR3 runs 18 residues. CDR3 protein: CASSLEPGLVFRYGELFF. As DNA, the CDR3 is TGCGCCAGCAGCCTGGAACCGGGACTAGTCTTTAGGTACGGGGAGCTGTTTTTT.